These 15 T cell receptor beta chains were sequenced from one sample in a study of graft-versus-host responses after intestinal transplantation. The antigens for these receptors are not known. TCRdb keeps only in-frame clones here, not all; method: immunoSEQ multiplex PCR. The top ten clones hold 1% to 1.5% of a sample with around 100,000 clones, approximately 94% of them seen once. The sample consisted of unstimulated CD8+ T cells sorted from spleen or lymph node cells, taken before intestinal transplant. The receptors shown here come from a human donor who received an intestinal transplant.

The chain carries TRBV27 and TRBJ1-4, with D unresolved. Trimming left V 4 bases short and J 8 bases short, with 14 bases between. This CDR3 comprises 14 residues. CDR1 is MNHEY and CDR2 is SMNVEV in the germline V gene (reference sequence). The DNA for the CDR3 is TGTGCCAGCAGTTCGTCCGGACTAGGGGAAAAACTGTTTTTT. It yields the protein CASSSSGLGEKLFF.

This clone occurred once. This chain joins TRBV29-1 and TRBJ2-5; 11 bases map to TRBD2. The CDR3 runs to 18 residues. Germline CDR1 is SQVTM and CDR2 is ANQGSEA. After removal of 5 bases from V and 1 base from J, the junction contained 15 bases not matched to a gene. As DNA, the CDR3 is TGCAGCGTTCCCCCGGGGGTCCTAGCGGGGGGCACCCAAGAGACCCAGTACTTC. Encoded protein: CSVPPGVLAGGTQETQYF.

This chain links TRBV4-2 with TRBJ2-3; 11 bases align to TRBD2. This CDR3 has 15 residues. The germline gives CDR1 LGHNA, CDR2 YNFKEQ. Trimming removed 0 bases from V and 8 bases from J; junction bases left unmatched: 4. For the CDR3, the DNA is TGTGCCAGCAGCCAAGACACTAGCGGGGGAGGTACGCAGTATTTT. It translates to CASSQDTSGGGTQYF.

V and J are TRBV19 and TRBJ2-2; D uncertain. In germline, CDR1 is LNHDA, CDR2 SQIVND (reference sequence). With 7 bases removed from V and 6 bases from J, the gap between germline ends came to 18 bases. The CDR3 has 15 amino acids. Here the CDR3 DNA reads TGTGCCAGTATGGAGAGGATCAGTTCTGCCGGGGAGCTGTTTTTT. Its protein product is CASMERISSAGELFF.

V usage is TRBV2 and J usage is TRBJ2-4; D assignment may be TRBD1 or TRBD2 (6 bases each). Trimming left V 2 bases short and J 1 base short, with 12 bases between. This CDR3 comprises 16 residues. Germline CDR1 reads SNHLY; CDR2 reads FYNNEI. Written as DNA, the CDR3 is TGTGCCAGCAGTGAAAATACGGGGGCGGCCAAAAACATTCAGTACTTC. It is translated as CASSENTGAAKNIQYF.

The chain recombines TRBV29-1 with TRBJ2-3; D call uncertain. CDR3 length: 11 residues. Germline V gene sequence: CDR1 SQVTM, CDR2 ANQGSEA. V was trimmed by 3 bases and J by 1 base, leaving 2 bases between them. The CDR3 protein is CSVDRTDTQYF. The CDR3, as DNA: TGCAGCGTTGACCGCACAGATACGCAGTATTTT.

V gene TRBV4-2 combines with J gene TRBJ1-6; D is uncertain. Germline V CDR1 and CDR2: LGHNA, YNFKEQ. Trimming pared 0 bases from V and 7 bases from J, leaving 16 bases between. There are 17 residues in the CDR3. CDR3 sequence reads: CASSQDGFSRMNSPLHF. CDR3 DNA: TGTGCCAGCAGCCAAGATGGGTTTTCTCGTATGAATTCACCCCTCCACTTT.

The chain links TRBV6-1 to TRBJ2-7; 9 bases map to TRBD1. Per germline, CDR1 MNHNS and CDR2 SASEGT. There are 13 residues in the CDR3. V trimming: 6 bases; J trimming: 3 bases; junction bases outside the gene matches: 3. CDR3 sequence reads: CASRTGGHYEQYF. The CDR3 DNA is TGTGCCAGCAGGACAGGGGGACACTACGAGCAGTACTTC.

The chain combines TRBV9 with TRBJ2-7; D is possibly TRBD2 (5 bases). The CDR3 is 14 residues long. Germline V CDR1 and CDR2: SGDLS, YYNGEE. V lost 3 bases, J lost 7 bases, and 17 bases lay in between. The CDR3 coding sequence is TGTGCCAGCAGCGCCTCGGACTTGACGGGGGAGCAGTACTTC. Translated, it gives CASSASDLTGEQYF.

This clone was seen more than once but under ten times. The chain combines TRBV4-1 with TRBJ2-7; perhaps TRBD2 as D (6 bases). Per the germline V gene, CDR1 is MGHRA and CDR2 is YSYEKL. The CDR3 is 15 amino acids. V was clipped by 1 base and J by 2 bases, with 12 bases between them. The CDR3 region has the DNA TGCGCCAGCAGCCAAGGGGCGGCGGGAACCTACGAGCAGTACTTC. It is translated as CASSQGAAGTYEQYF.

The CDR3 spells CASSQEGGGVDEQFF. DNA for the CDR3: TGCGCCAGCAGCCAAGAAGGGGGAGGTGTCGATGAGCAGTTCTTC. The J gene is TRBJ2-1, the V gene TRBV4-1, with D perhaps given as TRBD1 or TRBD2 (6 bases each). V was cut by 0 bases and J by 8 bases, with 14 bases left in between. CDR1 is MGHRA and CDR2 is YSYEKL in the germline V gene. This CDR3 has 15 amino acids.

The table lists this clone with a count of one. The chain combines TRBV7-3 with TRBJ2-4, with 7 bases aligning to TRBD2. The CDR3 consists of 18 residues. Germline V gene lookup returns CDR1 SGHTA and CDR2 FQGTGA. Unmatched junction bases numbered 13, after V lost 5 bases and J lost 0 bases. The CDR3 reads CASSLSGGTDLAKNIQYF. The CDR3 DNA follows: TGTGCCAGCAGCCTCTCGGGGGGAACAGATCTAGCCAAAAACATTCAGTACTTC.

This rearrangement joins TRBV5-4 to TRBJ1-1; no reliable D call. Germline CDR1 is SGHNT and CDR2 is YYREEE (reference sequence). The CDR3 covers 13 residues. Trimming removed 3 bases from V and 1 base from J, with 7 bases in between. The CDR3 spells CASSYPGNTEAFF. As DNA, the CDR3 is TGTGCCAGCAGCTATCCAGGGAACACTGAAGCTTTCTTT.

Here the CDR3 reads CASSYGQGHNQPQHF. DNA of the CDR3: TGTGCCAGCAGTTACGGACAGGGTCACAATCAGCCCCAGCATTTT. The J gene is TRBJ1-5, the V gene TRBV6-6, with TRBD1 identical over 8 bases. CDR1 MNHNY and CDR2 SVGAGI come from the germline V gene (reference sequence). The CDR3 spans 15 residues. V gave up 2 bases and J gave up 3 bases; unmatched junction bases: 3.

This clone was found once. This chain uses TRBV21-1 with TRBJ1-2. TRBV21-1 is tagged as a pseudogene. The CDR3 is 14 residues long. This chain's CDR3 is CASSKFTAAYGYTF. Here the CDR3 DNA reads TGTGCCAGCAGCAAATTTACTGCAGCCTACGGCTACACCTTC.